Listed here are 15 T cell receptor beta chains from one sample, sequenced in a study of T cell repertoires in cytomegalovirus infection. No antigens are known for them. MiXCR was run by TCRdb on the reads, yielding one entry per CDR3 protein. Of about 310,000 distinct CDR3 sequences listed, around 25% were seen once; the top ten hold 13%. The sample consisted of cultured PBMCs, taken from culture after CMV antigen stimulation. These TCRs come from a human donor in good health (CMV status not recorded). Some clones in this sample may be carry-over from other donors' samples.

The gene calls are TRBV4-1 and TRBJ2-3; 9 bases are a match to TRBD2. The CDR3 loop spans 16 amino acids. The germline V gene encodes CDR1 MGHRA and CDR2 YSYEKL. The V and J ends lost 1 base and 7 bases, in that order; junction bases with no gene match: 9. The CDR3 loop reads CASSQVTSGIIHTQYF. Here the CDR3 DNA reads TGCGCCAGCAGCCAAGTGACTAGCGGCATCATACATACGCAGTATTTT.

The genes are TRBV20-1 and TRBJ2-7; no definite D call. V lost 5 bases to trimming and J lost 3 bases, with 14 bases between them. CDR1 and CDR2 from the germline V gene are DFQATT and SNEGSKA (reference sequence). There are 13 residues in the CDR3. The CDR3 protein is CSAPVRPIYEQYF. CDR3 coding DNA: TGCAGTGCTCCAGTACGCCCGATCTACGAGCAGTACTTC.

This clonotype was counted a few times. V gene TRBV12-3 or TRBV12-4 combines with J gene TRBJ1-1; no clear D gene. V dropped 3 bases and J dropped 10 bases, with 12 bases sitting between them. The CDR3 covers 12 residues. The CDR3 protein is CASSLYNWGAFF. The CDR3 bases are TGTGCCAGCAGTTTGTATAATTGGGGAGCTTTCTTT.

This clonotype was detected a few times. V is TRBV7-2 and J is TRBJ1-1; possibly TRBD1 for D (5 bases). Between the trimmed V and J ends, which lost 3 bases and 1 base, there was a span of 9 bases. This CDR3 region has 14 residues. Looked up from germline, CDR1 is SGHTA and CDR2 is FQGNSA. This chain's CDR3 is CASSFRAANTEAFF. Written as DNA, the CDR3 is TGTGCCAGCAGCTTCAGGGCGGCGAACACTGAAGCTTTCTTT.

This clonotype has just a few counts. V and J are TRBV29-1 and TRBJ1-2; D is perhaps TRBD1 (5 bases). The CDR3 extends over 13 amino acids. CDR1 and CDR2 (germline): SQVTM, ANQGSEA. The CDR3 nucleotides are TGCATCGCGTACGGGGGGACTAACTATGGCTACACCTTC. Its translation: CIAYGGTNYGYTF.

This clonotype was detected ten times or more. V gene TRBV7-9 combines with J gene TRBJ2-7, with TRBD2 matching over 12 bases. The CDR3 spans 18 residues. Trimming removed 5 bases from V and 0 bases from J; junction bases left unmatched: 11. Germline CDR1 is SEHNR and CDR2 is FQNEAQ (reference sequence). The CDR3: CASSETSGSAESSYEQYV. The CDR3 DNA reads as TGTGCCAGCAGCGAGACTAGCGGGAGTGCCGAGAGCTCCTACGAGCAGTACGTC.

The sample holds a few counts of this clonotype. This chain uses TRBV28 with TRBJ1-1; 11 positions agree with TRBD1. Germline CDR1 and CDR2: MDHEN and SYDVKM. The CDR3 contains 15 residues. Unmatched junction bases numbered 7, after V lost 6 bases and J lost 4 bases. In DNA form, the CDR3 reads TGTGCCAGCAGGACGGACAGGGGGCGTGGCACTGAAGCTTTCTTT. This translates into CASRTDRGRGTEAFF.

This clonotype has a handful of counts. V usage is TRBV7-2 and J usage is TRBJ2-2, with 13 positions matching TRBD2. Unmatched junction bases numbered 6, after V lost 6 bases and J lost 5 bases. This CDR3 comprises 16 residues. Per germline, CDR1 SGHTA and CDR2 FQGNSA. The CDR3 DNA reads as TGTGCCAGCAGGCGACCGGGACTAGCGGGGACCGGGGAGCTGTTTTTT. It yields the protein CASRRPGLAGTGELFF.

The sample holds many counts of this clonotype. The chain combines TRBV7-2 with TRBJ1-2; 9 bases map to TRBD1. CDR1 is SGHTA and CDR2 is FQGNSA in the germline V gene. The CDR3 contains 13 residues. The V segment lost 1 base and the J segment 8 bases; nucleotides outside the gene matches: 2. CDR3 sequence: CASSLGQGEGYTF. The CDR3 bases are TGTGCCAGCAGCTTAGGACAGGGGGAAGGCTACACCTTC.

The rearrangement joins TRBV18 to TRBJ1-1, with D hard to call. The V end lost 1 base, the J end lost 0 bases, and 9 bases lay between the germline ends. This CDR3 has 15 residues. Germline V gives CDR1 KGHSH, CDR2 LQKENI. CDR3 sequence: CASSPRLLMNTEAFF. The DNA of the CDR3 is TGTGCCAGCTCACCACGTCTACTAATGAACACTGAAGCTTTCTTT.

This clonotype was observed at least ten times. The rearrangement links TRBV7-2 to TRBJ2-3; D remains unclear. The CDR3 loop spans 13 amino acids. CDR1 and CDR2 (germline): SGHTA, FQGNSA. V lost 1 base, J lost 8 bases, and 10 bases lay in between. The CDR3 DNA reads as TGTGCCAGCAGCTTAGGGGTGGCGAGTACGCAGTATTTT. Amino acid sequence: CASSLGVASTQYF.

This clonotype appeared many times. The V and J genes are TRBV12-3 or TRBV12-4 and TRBJ2-1; TRBD2 agrees at 9 bases. The V gene end was trimmed by 3 bases and the J gene end by 12 bases; junction bases not matched to a gene: 18. The CDR3 length is 17 residues. Here the CDR3 DNA reads TGTGCCAGCAGTTTGAGTAGCGGGAGCCCGGGGGTAATGATGCAGTTCTTC. It specifies CASSLSSGSPGVMMQFF.

The CDR3 nucleotides are TGCGCCAGCAGCGATCGAGATAGCGGACTCTCCTACAATGAGCAGTTCTTC. Encoded protein: CASSDRDSGLSYNEQFF. The V gene is TRBV4-1, the J gene TRBJ2-1; maybe TRBD2 (6 bases). The V gene's germline CDR1 is MGHRA and CDR2 YSYEKL. This CDR3 has 17 residues. Deletions cut 5 bases from V and 0 bases from J, with 17 bases between.

This clonotype showed up just a few times. The chain has TRBV2 and TRBJ1-1, with 7 nucleotides matching TRBD1. Germline values: CDR1 SNHLY, CDR2 FYNNEI. Germline trimming cut 1 base from V and 3 bases from J; bases unmatched to any gene: 2. The CDR3 totals 14 residues. The CDR3 nucleotides read TGTGCCAGCAGTGAAGTGCAGGGGGACACTGAAGCTTTCTTT. It specifies CASSEVQGDTEAFF.

The rearrangement uses TRBV12-3 or TRBV12-4 and TRBJ2-6; no definite D call. This CDR3 region has 13 residues. With 6 bases removed from V and 4 bases from J, the gap between germline ends came to 7 bases. The DNA for the CDR3 is TGTGCCAGCAGACTGGCCGGGGCCAACGTCCTGACTTTC. Translation: CASRLAGANVLTF.